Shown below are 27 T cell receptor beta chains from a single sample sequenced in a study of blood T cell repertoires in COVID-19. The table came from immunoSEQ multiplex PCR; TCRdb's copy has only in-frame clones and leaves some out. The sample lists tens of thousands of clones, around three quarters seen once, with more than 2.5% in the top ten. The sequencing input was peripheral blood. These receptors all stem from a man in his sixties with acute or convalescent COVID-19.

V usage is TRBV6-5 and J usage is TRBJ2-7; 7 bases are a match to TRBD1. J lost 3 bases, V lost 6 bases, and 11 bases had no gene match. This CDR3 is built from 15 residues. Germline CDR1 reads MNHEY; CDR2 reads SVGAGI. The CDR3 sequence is CASRARTGPYYEQYF. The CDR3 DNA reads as TGTGCCAGCAGAGCCCGGACAGGTCCGTACTACGAGCAGTACTTC.

This CDR3 is CASSSGIWETQYF. CDR3 coding DNA: TGTGCCAGCAGTTCGGGGATTTGGGAGACCCAGTACTTC. This sequence joins TRBV6-5 and TRBJ2-5, with D possibly TRBD2 on 5 matching bases. Germline V CDR1 and CDR2: MNHEY, SVGAGI. V was pared by 4 bases and J by 5 bases, with 11 bases between. There are 13 residues in the CDR3.

CDR3 in amino acids: CATSELPGYGYTF. In DNA form, the CDR3 reads TGTGCCACCAGTGAACTTCCGGGCTATGGCTACACCTTC. The V and J genes are TRBV24-1 and TRBJ1-2; no clear D. Germline V lookup: CDR1 KGHDR, CDR2 SFDVKD. V was shortened by 4 bases and J by 4 bases, with 9 bases between the two germline ends. CDR3 size: 13 residues.

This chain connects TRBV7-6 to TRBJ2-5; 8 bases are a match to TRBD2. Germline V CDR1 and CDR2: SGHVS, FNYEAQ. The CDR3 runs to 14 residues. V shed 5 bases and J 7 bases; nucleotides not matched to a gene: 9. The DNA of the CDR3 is TGTGCCAGCAGCCCCGGGGGGGCTCGTGGGACCCAGTACTTC. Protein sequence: CASSPGGARGTQYF.

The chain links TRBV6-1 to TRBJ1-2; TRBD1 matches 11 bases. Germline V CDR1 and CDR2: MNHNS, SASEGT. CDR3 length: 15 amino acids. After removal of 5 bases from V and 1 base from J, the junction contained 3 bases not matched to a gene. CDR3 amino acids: CASSRGTGGNYGYTF. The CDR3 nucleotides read TGTGCCAGCAGTAGAGGGACAGGGGGTAACTATGGCTACACCTTC.

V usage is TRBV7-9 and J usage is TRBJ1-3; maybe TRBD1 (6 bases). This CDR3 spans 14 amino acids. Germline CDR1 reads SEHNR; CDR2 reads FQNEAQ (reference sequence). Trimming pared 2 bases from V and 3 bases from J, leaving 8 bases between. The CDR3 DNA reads TGTGCCAGCAGCTTAAAGGGGGATGGAAACACCATATATTTT. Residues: CASSLKGDGNTIYF.

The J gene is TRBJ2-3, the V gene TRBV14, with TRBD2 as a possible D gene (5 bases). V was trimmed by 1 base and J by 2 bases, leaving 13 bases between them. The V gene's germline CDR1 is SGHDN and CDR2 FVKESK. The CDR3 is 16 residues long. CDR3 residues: CASSQGFTGSTDTQYF. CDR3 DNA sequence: TGTGCCAGCAGCCAAGGGTTTACGGGGTCCACAGATACGCAGTATTTT.

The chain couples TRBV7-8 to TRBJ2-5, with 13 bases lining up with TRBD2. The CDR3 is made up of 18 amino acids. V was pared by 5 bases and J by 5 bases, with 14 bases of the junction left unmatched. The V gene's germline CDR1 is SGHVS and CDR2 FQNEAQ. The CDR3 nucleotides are TGTGCCAGCAGCCCTCCTTGGGGGACTAGCGGGGTTGGGGAGACCCAGTACTTC. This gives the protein CASSPPWGTSGVGETQYF.

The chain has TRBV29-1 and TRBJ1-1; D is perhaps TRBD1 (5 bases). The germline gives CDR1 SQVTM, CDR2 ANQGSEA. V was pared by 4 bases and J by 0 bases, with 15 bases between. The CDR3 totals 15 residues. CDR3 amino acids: CSVAPGWGMNTEAFF. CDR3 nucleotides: TGCAGCGTTGCTCCAGGGTGGGGAATGAACACTGAAGCTTTCTTT.

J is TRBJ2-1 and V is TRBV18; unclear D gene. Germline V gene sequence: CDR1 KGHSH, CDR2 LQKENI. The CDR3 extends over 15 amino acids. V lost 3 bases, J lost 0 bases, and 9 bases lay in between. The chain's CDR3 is CASSPTASSYNEQFF. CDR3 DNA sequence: TGTGCCAGCTCACCCACGGCTAGCTCCTACAATGAGCAGTTCTTC.

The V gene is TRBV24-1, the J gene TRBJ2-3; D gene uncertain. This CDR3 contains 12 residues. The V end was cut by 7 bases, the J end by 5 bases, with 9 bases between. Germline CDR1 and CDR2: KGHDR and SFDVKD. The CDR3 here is CATRDERDTQYF. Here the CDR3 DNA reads TGTGCCACCAGAGACGAGCGAGATACGCAGTATTTT.

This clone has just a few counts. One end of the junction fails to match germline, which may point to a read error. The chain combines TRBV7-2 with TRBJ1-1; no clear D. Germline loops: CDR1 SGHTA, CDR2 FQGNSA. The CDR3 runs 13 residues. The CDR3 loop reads CASSSPPLVREYF. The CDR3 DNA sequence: TGTGCCAGCAGCTCGCCCCCCTTAGTGAGGGAGTACTTT.

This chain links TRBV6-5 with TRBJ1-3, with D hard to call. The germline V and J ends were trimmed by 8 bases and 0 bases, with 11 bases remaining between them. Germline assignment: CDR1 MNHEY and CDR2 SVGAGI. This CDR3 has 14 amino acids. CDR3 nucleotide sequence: TGTGCCAGCGCCGACACCTACTCTGGAAACACCATATATTTT. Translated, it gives CASADTYSGNTIYF.

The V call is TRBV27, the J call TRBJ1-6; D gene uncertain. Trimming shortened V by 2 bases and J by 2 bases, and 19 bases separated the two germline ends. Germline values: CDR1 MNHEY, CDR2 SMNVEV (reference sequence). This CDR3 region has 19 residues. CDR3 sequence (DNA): TGTGCCAGCAGTTTACGCCCATTCGACGAGGGAACCTATAATTCACCCCTCCACTTT. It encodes CASSLRPFDEGTYNSPLHF.

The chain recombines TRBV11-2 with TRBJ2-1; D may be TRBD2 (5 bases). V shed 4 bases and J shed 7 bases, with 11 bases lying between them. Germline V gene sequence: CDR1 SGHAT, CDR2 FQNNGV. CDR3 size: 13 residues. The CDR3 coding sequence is TGTGCCAGCAGCTCCGGGGATATGAATGAGCAGTTCTTC. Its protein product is CASSSGDMNEQFF.

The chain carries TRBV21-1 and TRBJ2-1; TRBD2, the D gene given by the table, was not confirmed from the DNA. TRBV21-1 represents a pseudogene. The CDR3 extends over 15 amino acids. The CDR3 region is CASSDRTRAYNEQFF. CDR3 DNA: TGTGCCAGCAGCGACCGGACTAGGGCCTACAATGAGCAGTTCTTC.

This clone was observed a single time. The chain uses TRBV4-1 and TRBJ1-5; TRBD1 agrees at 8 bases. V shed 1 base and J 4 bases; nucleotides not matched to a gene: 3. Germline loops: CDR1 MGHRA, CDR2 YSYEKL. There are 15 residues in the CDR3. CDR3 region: CASSQARGLNQPQHF. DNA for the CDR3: TGCGCCAGCAGCCAAGCCAGGGGGCTTAATCAGCCCCAGCATTTT.

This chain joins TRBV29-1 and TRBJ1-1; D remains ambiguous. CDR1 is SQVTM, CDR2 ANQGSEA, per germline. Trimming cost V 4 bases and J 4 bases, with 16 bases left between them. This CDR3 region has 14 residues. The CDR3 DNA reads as TGCAGCGTTGCACGTGAATCGCGGGGCACTGAAGCTTTCTTT. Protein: CSVARESRGTEAFF.

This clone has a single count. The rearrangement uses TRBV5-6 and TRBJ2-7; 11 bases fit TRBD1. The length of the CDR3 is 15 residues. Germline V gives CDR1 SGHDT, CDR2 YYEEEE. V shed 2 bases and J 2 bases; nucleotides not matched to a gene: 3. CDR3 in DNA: TGTGCCAGCAGCTTCGGGACAGGGGGGGCCTACGAGCAGTACTTC. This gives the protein CASSFGTGGAYEQYF.

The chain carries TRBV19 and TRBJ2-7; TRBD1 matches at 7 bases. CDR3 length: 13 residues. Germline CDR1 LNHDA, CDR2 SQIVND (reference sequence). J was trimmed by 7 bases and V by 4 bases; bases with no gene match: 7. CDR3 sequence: CASSTYRGGEQYF. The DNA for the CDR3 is TGTGCCAGTAGTACTTACAGGGGTGGGGAGCAGTACTTC.

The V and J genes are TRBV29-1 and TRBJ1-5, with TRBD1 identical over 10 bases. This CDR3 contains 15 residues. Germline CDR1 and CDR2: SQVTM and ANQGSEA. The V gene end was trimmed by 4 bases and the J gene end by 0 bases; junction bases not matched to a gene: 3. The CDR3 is CSVVGTGDSNQPQHF. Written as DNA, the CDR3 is TGCAGCGTTGTAGGGACAGGGGATAGCAATCAGCCCCAGCATTTT.

The CDR3 sequence: CASVAGSTDTQYF. The CDR3 DNA follows: TGTGCCAGCGTCGCGGGGAGCACAGATACGCAGTATTTT. This chain joins TRBV2 and TRBJ2-3; possible D gene TRBD2, 6 bases. Per the germline V gene, CDR1 is SNHLY and CDR2 is FYNNEI. The CDR3 spans 13 residues. V lost 8 bases to trimming and J lost 0 bases, with 9 bases between them.

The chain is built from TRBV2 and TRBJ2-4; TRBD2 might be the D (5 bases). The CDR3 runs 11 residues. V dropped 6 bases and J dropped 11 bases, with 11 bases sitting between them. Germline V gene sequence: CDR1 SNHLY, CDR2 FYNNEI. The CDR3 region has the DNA TGTGCCAGCAGAATAGAGGGTGTTCAGTACTTC. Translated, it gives CASRIEGVQYF. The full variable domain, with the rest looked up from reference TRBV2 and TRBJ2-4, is EPEVTQTPSHQVTQMGQEVILRCVPISNHLYFYWYRQILGQKVEFLVSFYNNEISEKSEIFDDQFSVERPDGSNFTLKIRSTKLEDSAMYFCASRIEGVQYFGAGTRLSVL.

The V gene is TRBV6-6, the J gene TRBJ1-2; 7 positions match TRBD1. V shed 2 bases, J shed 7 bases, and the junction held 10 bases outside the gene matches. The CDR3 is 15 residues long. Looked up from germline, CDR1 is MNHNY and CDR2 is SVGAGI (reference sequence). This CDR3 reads CASSYARQGSRGYTF. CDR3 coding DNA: TGTGCCAGCAGTTACGCTCGACAGGGCTCTCGTGGCTACACCTTC.

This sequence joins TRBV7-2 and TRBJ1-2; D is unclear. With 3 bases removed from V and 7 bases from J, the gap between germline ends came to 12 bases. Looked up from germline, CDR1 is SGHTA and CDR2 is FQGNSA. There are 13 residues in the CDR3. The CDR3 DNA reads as TGTGCCAGCAGCTTCGAGATGATGGTTGGCTACACCTTC. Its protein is CASSFEMMVGYTF. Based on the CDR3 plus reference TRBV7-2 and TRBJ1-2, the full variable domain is GAGVSQSPSNKVTEKGKDVELRCDPISGHTALYWYRQSLGQGLEFLIYFQGNSAPDKSGLPSDRFSAERTGGSVSTLTIQRTQQEDSAVYLCASSFEMMVGYTFGSGTRLTVV.

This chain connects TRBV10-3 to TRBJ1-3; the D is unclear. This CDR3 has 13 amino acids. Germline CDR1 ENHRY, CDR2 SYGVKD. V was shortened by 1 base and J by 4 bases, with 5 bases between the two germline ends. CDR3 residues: CAISEYEGNTIYF. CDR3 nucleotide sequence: TGTGCCATCAGTGAGTACGAGGGAAACACCATATATTTT.

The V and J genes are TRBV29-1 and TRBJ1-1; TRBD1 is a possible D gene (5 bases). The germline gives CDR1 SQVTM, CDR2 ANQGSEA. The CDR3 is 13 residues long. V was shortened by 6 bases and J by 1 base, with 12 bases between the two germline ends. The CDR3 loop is CSVVIQGNTEAFF. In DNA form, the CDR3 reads TGCAGCGTCGTGATTCAGGGGAACACTGAAGCTTTCTTT. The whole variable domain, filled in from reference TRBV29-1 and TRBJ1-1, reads SAVISQKPSRDICQRGTSLTIQCQVDSQVTMMFWYRQQPGQSLTLIATANQGSEATYESGFVIDKFPISRPNLTFSTLTVSNMSPEDSSIYLCSVVIQGNTEAFFGQGTRLTVV.